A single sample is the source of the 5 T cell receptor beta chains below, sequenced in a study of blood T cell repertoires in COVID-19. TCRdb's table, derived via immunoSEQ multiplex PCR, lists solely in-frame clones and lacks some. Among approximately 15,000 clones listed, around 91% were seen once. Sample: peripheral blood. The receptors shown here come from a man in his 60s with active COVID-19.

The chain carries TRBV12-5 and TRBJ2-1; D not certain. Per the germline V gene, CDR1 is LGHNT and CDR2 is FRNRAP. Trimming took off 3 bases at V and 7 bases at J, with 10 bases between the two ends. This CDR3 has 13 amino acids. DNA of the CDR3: TGTGCTAGTGGTTTTTTCACAGTTAATGAGCAGTTCTTC. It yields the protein CASGFFTVNEQFF.

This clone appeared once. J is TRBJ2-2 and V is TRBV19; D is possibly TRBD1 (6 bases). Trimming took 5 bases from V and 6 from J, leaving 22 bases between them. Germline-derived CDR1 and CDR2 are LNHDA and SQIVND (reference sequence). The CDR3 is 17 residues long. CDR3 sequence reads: CASSSSGPPQGAGELFF. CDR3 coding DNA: TGTGCCAGTAGTTCAAGTGGCCCCCCACAGGGCGCCGGGGAGCTGTTTTTT. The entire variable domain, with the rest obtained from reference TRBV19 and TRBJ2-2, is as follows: DGGITQSPKYLFRKEGQNVTLSCEQNLNHDAMYWYRQDPGQGLRLIYYSQIVNDFQKGDIAEGYSVSREKKESFPLTVTSAQKNPTAFYLCASSSSGPPQGAGELFFGEGSRLTVL.

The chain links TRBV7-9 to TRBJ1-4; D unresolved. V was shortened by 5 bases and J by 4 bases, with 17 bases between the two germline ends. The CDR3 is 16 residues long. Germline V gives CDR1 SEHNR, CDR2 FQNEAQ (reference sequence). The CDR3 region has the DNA TGTGCCAGCAGCCCCTGGGTGGGCCCGGATAATGAAAAACTGTTTTTT. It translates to CASSPWVGPDNEKLFF.

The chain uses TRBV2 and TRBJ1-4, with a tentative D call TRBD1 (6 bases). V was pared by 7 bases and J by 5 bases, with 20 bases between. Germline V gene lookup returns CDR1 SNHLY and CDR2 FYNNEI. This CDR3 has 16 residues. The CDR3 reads CASNLGGGAVNEKLFF. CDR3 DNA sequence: TGTGCCAGCAACCTGGGTGGGGGGGCGGTGAATGAAAAACTGTTTTTT.

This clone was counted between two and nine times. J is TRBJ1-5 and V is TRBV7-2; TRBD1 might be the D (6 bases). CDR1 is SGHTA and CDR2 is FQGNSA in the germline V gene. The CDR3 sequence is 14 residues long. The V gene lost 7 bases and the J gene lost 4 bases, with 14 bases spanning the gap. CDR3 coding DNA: TGTGCCAGCACCCCGGGACAAACTAATCAGCCCCAGCATTTT. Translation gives CASTPGQTNQPQHF.